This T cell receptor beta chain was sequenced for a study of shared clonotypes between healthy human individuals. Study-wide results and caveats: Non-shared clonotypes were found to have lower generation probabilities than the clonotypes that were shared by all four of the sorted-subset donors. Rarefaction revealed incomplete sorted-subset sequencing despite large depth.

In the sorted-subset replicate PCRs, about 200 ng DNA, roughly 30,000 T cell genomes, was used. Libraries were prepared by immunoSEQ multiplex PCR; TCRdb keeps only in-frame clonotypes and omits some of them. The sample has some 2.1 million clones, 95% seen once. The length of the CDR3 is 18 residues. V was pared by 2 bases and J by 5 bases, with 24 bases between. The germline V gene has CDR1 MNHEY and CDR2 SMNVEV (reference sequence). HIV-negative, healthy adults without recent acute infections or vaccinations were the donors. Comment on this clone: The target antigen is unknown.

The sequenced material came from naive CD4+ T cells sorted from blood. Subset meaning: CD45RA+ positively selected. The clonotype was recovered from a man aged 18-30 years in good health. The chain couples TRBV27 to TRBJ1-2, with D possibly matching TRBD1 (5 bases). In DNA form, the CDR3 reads TGTGCCAGCAGTTTAGCGGGGACGTTAACCTACTCGCCTTATGGCTACACCTTC. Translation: CASSLAGTLTYSPYGYTF.